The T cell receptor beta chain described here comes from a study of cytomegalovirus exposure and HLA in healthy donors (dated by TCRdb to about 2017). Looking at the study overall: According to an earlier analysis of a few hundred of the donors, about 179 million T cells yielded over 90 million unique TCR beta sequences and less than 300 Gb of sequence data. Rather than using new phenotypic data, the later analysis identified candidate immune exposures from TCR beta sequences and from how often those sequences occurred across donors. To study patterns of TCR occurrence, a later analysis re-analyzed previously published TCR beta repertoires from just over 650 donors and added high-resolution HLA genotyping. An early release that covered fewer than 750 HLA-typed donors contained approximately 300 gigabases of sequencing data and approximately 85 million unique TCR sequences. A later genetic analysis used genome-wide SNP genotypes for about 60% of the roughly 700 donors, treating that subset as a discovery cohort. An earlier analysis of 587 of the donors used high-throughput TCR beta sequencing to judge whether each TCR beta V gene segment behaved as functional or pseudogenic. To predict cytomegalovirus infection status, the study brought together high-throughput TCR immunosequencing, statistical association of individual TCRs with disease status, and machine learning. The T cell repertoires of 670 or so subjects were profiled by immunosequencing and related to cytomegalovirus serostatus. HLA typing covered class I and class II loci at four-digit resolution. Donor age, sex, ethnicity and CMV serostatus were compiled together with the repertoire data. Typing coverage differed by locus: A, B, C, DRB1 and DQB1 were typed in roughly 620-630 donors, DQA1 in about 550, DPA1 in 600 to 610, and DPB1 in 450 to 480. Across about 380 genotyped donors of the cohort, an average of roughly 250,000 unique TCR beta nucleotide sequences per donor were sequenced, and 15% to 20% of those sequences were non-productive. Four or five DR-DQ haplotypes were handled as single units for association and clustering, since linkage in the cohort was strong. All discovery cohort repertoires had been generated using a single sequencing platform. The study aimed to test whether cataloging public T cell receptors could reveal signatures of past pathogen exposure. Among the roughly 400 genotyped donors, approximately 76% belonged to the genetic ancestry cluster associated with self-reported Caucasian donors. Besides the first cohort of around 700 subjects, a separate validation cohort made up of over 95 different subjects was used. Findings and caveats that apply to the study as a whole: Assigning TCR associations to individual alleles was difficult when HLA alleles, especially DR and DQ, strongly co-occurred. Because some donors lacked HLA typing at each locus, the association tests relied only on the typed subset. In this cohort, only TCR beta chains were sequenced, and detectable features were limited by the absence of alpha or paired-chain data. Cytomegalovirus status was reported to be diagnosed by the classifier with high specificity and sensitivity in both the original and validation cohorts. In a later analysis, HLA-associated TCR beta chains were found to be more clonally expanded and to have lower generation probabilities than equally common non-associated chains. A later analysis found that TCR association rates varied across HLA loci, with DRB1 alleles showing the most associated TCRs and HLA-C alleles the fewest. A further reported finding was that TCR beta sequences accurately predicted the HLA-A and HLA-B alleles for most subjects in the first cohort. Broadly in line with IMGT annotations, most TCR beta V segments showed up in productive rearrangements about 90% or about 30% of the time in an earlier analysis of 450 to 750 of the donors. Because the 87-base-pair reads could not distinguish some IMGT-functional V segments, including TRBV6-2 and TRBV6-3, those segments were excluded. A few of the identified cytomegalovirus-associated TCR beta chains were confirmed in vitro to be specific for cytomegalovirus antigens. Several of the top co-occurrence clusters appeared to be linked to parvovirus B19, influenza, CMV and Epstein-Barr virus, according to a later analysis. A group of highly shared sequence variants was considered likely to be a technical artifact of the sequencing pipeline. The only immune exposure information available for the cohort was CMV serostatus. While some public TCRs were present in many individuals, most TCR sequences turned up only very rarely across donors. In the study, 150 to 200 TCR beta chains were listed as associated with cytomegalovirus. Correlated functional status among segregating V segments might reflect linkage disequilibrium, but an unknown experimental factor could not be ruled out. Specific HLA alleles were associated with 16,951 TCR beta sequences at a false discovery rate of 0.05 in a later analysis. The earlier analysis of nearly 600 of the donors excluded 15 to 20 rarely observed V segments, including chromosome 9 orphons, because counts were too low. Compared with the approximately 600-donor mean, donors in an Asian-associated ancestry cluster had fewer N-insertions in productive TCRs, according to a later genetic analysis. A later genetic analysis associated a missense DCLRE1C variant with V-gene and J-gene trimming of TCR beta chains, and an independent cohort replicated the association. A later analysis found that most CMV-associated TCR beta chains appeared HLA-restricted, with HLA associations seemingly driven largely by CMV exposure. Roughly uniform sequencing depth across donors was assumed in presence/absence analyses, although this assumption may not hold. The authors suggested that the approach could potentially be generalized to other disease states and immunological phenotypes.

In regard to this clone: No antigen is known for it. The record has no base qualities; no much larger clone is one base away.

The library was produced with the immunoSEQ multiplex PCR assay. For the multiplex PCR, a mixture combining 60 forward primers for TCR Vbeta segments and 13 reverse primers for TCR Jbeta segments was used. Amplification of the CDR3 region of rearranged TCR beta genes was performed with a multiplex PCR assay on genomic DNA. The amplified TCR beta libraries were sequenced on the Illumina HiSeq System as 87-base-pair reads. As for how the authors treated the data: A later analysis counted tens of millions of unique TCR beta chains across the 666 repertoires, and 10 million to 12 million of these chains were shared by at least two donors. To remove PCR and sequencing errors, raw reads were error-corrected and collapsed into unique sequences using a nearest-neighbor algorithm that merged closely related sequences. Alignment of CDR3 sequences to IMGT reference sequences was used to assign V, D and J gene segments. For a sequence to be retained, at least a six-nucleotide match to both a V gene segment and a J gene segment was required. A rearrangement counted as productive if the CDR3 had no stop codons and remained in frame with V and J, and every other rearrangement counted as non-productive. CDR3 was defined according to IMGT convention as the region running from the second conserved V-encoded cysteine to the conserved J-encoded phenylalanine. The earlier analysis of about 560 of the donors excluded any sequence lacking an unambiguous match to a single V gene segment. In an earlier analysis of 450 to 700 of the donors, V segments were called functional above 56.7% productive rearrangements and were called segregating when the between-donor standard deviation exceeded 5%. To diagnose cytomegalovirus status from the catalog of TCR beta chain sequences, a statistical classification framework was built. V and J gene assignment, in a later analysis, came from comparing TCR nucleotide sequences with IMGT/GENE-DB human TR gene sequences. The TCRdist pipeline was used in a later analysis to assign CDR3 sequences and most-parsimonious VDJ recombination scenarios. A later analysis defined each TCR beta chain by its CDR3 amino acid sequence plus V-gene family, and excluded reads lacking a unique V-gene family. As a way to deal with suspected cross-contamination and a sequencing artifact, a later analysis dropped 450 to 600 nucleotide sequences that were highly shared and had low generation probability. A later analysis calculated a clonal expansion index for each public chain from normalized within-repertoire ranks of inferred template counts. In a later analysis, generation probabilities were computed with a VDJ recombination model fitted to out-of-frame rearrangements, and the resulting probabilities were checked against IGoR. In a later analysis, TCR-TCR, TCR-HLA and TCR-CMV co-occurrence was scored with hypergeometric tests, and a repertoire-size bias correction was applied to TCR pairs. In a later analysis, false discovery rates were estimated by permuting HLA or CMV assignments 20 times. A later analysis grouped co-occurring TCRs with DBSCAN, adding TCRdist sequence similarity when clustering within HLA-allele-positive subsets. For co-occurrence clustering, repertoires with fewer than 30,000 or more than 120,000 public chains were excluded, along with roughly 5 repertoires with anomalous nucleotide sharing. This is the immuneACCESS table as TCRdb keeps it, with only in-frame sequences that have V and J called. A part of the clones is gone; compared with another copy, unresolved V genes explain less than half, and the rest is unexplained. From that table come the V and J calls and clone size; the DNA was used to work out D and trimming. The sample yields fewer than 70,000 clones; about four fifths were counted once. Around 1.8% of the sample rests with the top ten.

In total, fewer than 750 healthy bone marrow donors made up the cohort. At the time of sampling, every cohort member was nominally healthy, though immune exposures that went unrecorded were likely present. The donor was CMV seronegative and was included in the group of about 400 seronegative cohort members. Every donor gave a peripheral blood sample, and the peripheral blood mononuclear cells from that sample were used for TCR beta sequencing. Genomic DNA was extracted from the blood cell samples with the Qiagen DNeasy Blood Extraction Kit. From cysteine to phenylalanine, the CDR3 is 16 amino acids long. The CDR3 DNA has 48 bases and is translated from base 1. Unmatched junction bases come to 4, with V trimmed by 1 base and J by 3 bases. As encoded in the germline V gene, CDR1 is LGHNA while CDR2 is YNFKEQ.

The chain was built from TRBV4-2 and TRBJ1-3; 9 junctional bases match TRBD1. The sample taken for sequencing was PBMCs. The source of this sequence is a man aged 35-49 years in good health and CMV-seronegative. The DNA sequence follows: TGTGCCAGCAGCCAAGTCGTGGACAGGGGTGGAAACACCATATATTTT. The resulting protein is CASSQVVDRGGNTIYF.